The 9 T cell receptor beta chains in this list originate from one sample, sequenced in a study of cytomegalovirus exposure and HLA in healthy donors. In the PCR, 60 Vbeta and 13 Jbeta primers were used. Repertoires were generated with immunoSEQ multiplex PCR, while TCRdb's copy carries only in-frame clones and drops some. The sample yields 120,000 to 150,000 clones, almost 85% seen once. The sequencing input was PBMCs. Receptors originate from a young man in good health and CMV-seropositive.

The chain recombines TRBV14 with TRBJ2-6; the D is unclear. V shed 1 base and J shed 2 bases, with 9 bases lying between them. Germline V CDR1 and CDR2: SGHDN, FVKESK. The length of the CDR3 is 16 residues. CDR3 amino acids: CASSQVRGTGANVLTF. The CDR3 region has the DNA TGTGCCAGCAGCCAAGTTAGAGGAACTGGGGCCAACGTCCTGACTTTC. Full variable domain (missing parts from reference TRBV14 and TRBJ2-6): EAGVTQFPSHSVIEKGQTVTLRCDPISGHDNLYWYRRVMGKEIKFLLHFVKESKQDESGMPNNRFLAERTGGTYSTLKVQPAELEDSGVYFCASSQVRGTGANVLTFGAGSRLTVL.

This clone has just one count. This chain joins TRBV27 and TRBJ1-5, with TRBD1 identical over 9 bases. Per germline, CDR1 MNHEY and CDR2 SMNVEV (reference sequence). The CDR3 runs to 16 residues. The junction had 8 bases not matched to a gene; V was cut back by 5 bases and J by 3 bases. The CDR3: CASSERQGGNNQPQHF. The CDR3 DNA follows: TGTGCCAGCAGTGAACGACAGGGGGGGAACAATCAGCCCCAGCATTTT.

This chain links TRBV28 with TRBJ1-1; 12 bases are shared with TRBD1. This CDR3 is built from 15 residues. Unmatched junction bases numbered 9, after V lost 6 bases and J lost 7 bases. Per germline, CDR1 MDHEN and CDR2 SYDVKM. CDR3 coding DNA: TGTGCCAGCAGACCGGGACAGGGGGCTGGAGTTGAAGCTTTCTTT. Translating gives CASRPGQGAGVEAFF.

The gene calls are TRBV4-3 and TRBJ2-2, with D perhaps TRBD2 (6 bases). V was trimmed by 5 bases and J by 6 bases, leaving 10 bases between them. The germline CDR1 and CDR2 sequences are LGHNA and YSLEER. The CDR3 covers 13 residues. The CDR3 sequence: CASSAPSAGELFF. The CDR3, as DNA: TGCGCCAGCAGCGCCCCTAGCGCCGGGGAGCTGTTTTTT.

This clone has a single count. This rearrangement joins TRBV7-2 to TRBJ1-4; 10 bases match TRBD1. Germline trimming cut 5 bases from V and 7 bases from J; bases unmatched to any gene: 7. The CDR3 has 15 residues. Germline assignment: CDR1 SGHTA and CDR2 FQGNSA. CDR3 nucleotide sequence: TGTGCCAGCAGCCCCAGGGACAGGGGTGTTGAAAAACTGTTTTTT. Amino acids: CASSPRDRGVEKLFF.

This chain connects TRBV9 to TRBJ2-7; 7 positions agree with TRBD1. The CDR3 totals 14 residues. J was trimmed by 2 bases and V by 2 bases; bases with no gene match: 4. From germline, CDR1 is SGDLS and CDR2 YYNGEE. The chain's CDR3 is CASSVRDSPYEQYF. The CDR3 DNA is TGTGCCAGCAGCGTCCGGGACAGTCCCTACGAGCAGTACTTC.

This clone has a single count. The rearrangement joins TRBV6-1 to TRBJ2-7; D gene unclear. The length of the CDR3 is 12 residues. Trimming shortened V by 3 bases and J by 6 bases, and 9 bases separated the two germline ends. The germline V gene encodes CDR1 MNHNS and CDR2 SASEGT. CDR3 sequence (DNA): TGTGCCAGCAGTGATCCCACGAGCGAGCAGTACTTC. Translation: CASSDPTSEQYF.

The rearrangement uses TRBV28 and TRBJ2-7, with D tentatively TRBD2 (5 bases). The CDR3 sequence is 13 residues long. Looked up from germline, CDR1 is MDHEN and CDR2 is SYDVKM. V was trimmed by 5 bases and J by 2 bases, leaving 10 bases between them. Here the CDR3 DNA reads TGTGCCAGCAGTCGAAAGGGAGCCTACGAGCAGTACTTC. Its protein is CASSRKGAYEQYF.

The chain links TRBV7-2 to TRBJ1-2; D uncertain. Trimming removed 1 base from V and 8 bases from J, with 11 bases in between. Germline CDR1 SGHTA, CDR2 FQGNSA. This CDR3 region has 13 residues. The CDR3 here is CASSLGGSMGYTF. The DNA for the CDR3 is TGTGCCAGCAGCTTAGGTGGCAGTATGGGCTACACCTTC. The full variable domain, completed using reference TRBV7-2 and TRBJ1-2, is GAGVSQSPSNKVTEKGKDVELRCDPISGHTALYWYRQSLGQGLEFLIYFQGNSAPDKSGLPSDRFSAERTGGSVSTLTIQRTQQEDSAVYLCASSLGGSMGYTFGSGTRLTVV.